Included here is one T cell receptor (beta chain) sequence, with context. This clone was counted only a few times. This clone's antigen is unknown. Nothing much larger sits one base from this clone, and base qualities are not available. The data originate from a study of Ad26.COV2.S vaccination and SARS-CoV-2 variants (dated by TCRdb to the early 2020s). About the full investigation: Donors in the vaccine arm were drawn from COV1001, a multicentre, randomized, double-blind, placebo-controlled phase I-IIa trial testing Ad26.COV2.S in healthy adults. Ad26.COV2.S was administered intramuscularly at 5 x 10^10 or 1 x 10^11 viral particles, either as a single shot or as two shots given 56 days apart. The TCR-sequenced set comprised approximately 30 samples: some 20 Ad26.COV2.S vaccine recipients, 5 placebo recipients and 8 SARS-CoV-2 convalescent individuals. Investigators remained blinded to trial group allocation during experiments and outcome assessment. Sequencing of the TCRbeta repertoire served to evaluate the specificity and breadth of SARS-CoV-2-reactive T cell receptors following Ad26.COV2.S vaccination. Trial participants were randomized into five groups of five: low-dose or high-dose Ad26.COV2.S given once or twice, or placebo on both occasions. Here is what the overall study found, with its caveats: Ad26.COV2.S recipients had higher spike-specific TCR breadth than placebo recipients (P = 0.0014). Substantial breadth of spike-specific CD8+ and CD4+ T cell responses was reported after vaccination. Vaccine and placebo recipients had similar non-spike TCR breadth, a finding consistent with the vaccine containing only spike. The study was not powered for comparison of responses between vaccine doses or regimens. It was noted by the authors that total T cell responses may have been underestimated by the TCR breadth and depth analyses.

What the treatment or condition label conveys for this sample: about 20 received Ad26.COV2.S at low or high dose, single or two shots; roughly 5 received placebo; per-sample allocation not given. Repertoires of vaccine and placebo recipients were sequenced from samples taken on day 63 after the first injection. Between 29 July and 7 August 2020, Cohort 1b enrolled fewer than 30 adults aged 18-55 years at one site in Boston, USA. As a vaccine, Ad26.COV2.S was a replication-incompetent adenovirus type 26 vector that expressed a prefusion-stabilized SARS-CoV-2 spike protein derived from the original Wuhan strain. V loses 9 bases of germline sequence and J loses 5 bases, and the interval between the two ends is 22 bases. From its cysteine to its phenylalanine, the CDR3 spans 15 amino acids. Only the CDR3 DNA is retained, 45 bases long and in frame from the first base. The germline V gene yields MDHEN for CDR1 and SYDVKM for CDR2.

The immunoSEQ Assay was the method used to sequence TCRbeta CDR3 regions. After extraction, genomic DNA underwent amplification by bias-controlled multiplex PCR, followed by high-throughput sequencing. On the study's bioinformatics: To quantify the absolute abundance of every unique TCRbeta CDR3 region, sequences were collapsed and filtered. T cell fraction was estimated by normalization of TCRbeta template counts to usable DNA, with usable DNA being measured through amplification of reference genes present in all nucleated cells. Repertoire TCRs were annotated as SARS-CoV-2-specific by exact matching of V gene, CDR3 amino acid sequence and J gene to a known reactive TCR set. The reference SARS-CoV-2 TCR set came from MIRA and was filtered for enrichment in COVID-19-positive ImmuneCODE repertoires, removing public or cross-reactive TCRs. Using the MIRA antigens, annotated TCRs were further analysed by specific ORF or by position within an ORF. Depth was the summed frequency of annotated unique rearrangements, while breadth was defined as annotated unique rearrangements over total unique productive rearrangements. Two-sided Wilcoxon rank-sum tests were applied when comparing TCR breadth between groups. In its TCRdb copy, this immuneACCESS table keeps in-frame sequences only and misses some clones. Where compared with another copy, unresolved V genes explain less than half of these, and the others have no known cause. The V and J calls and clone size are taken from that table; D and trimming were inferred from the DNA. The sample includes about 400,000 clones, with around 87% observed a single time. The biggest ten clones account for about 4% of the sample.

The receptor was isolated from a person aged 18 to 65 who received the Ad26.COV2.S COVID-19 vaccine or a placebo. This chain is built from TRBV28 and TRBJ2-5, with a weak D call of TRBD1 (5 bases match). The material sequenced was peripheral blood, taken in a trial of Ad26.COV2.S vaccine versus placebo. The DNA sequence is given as TGTGCCAGTGATACTACAGGAGACCCTCAGGAGACCCAGTACTTC. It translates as CASDTTGDPQETQYF.